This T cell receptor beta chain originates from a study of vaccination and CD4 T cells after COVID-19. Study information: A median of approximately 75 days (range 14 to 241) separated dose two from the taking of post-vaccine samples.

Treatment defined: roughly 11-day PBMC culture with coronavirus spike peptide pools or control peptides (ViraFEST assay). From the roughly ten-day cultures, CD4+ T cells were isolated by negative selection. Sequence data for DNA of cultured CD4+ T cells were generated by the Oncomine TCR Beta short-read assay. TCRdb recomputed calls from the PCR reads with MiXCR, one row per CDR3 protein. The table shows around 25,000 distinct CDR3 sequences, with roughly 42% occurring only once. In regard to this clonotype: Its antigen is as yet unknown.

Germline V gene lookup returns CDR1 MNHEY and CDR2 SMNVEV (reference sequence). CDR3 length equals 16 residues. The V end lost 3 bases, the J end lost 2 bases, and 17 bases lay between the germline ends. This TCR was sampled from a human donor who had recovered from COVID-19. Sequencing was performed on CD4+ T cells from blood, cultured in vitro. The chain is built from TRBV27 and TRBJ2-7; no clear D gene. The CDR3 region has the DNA TGTGCCAGCAGTTTTCTTGGAGCTCTCCCAGCCTACGAGCAGTACTTC. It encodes CASSFLGALPAYEQYF.